This TCR beta chain was obtained from a study of long-term antiretroviral therapy in people with HIV. The overall study: The earliest samples predate the 2015 immediate-ART recommendation by about a decade.

A note on this clone: What it recognizes is unknown.

Survey level was the resolution at which the v3.0 immunoSEQ assay ran. Some clones are missing from TCRdb's copy, which holds only in-frame ones; the method was immunoSEQ multiplex PCR. The sample holds approximately 5,000 clones, about 77% seen once. Points from the study as a whole: Diversity went up after ART and still fell short of transplant donor controls.

The CDR3 totals 16 residues. Trimming removed 0 bases at V and 4 bases at J, with 13 bases between. Germline-derived CDR1 and CDR2 are SGHNT and YYREEE (reference sequence). The specimen was unsorted PBMCs, collected 1.8 years before starting antiretroviral therapy. This chain links TRBV5-4 with TRBJ1-4; perhaps TRBD1 as D (5 bases). This clonotype was sampled from a man aged 35 to 55 with HIV. The CDR3 sequence: CASSLAGGTGNEKLFF. The CDR3 nucleotides are TGTGCCAGCAGCTTGGCCGGGGGGACGGGTAATGAAAAACTGTTTTTT.